The clone carrying this TCR beta chain has only one observation. The antigen remains undetermined. The data originate from a study of T cell responses to AZD1222 COVID-19 vaccine. Study-wide context: Recipients boosted at about 4 weeks or about 12 weeks are pooled.

The CDR3 runs to 15 residues. V was cut by 1 base and J by 0 bases, with 7 bases left in between. Germline V CDR1 and CDR2: SGHTA, FQGNSA. Generated by immunoSEQ multiplex PCR, the TCRdb table keeps only in-frame clones and is missing some. The table includes around 150,000 clones, 70% to 90% detected once. Findings and caveats of the study: Most donors were white British, females outnumbered males, and clonal diversity was possibly underestimated. The study found vaccine-associated CD4 TCRs spanning spike, dominant at 160-218 and 743-854.

The source of this sequence is an adult in good health. J is TRBJ1-5 and V is TRBV7-2; D call uncertain. Specimen: peripheral blood, collected on day 0 of AZD1222 vaccination. CDR3 residues: CASSLEMYSNQPQHF. In nucleotides, the CDR3 is TGTGCCAGCAGCTTAGAAATGTATAGCAATCAGCCCCAGCATTTT. The full variable domain, completed using reference TRBV7-2 and TRBJ1-5, is GAGVSQSPSNKVTEKGKDVELRCDPISGHTALYWYRQSLGQGLEFLIYFQGNSAPDKSGLPSDRFSAERTGGSVSTLTIQRTQQEDSAVYLCASSLEMYSNQPQHFGDGTRLSIL.